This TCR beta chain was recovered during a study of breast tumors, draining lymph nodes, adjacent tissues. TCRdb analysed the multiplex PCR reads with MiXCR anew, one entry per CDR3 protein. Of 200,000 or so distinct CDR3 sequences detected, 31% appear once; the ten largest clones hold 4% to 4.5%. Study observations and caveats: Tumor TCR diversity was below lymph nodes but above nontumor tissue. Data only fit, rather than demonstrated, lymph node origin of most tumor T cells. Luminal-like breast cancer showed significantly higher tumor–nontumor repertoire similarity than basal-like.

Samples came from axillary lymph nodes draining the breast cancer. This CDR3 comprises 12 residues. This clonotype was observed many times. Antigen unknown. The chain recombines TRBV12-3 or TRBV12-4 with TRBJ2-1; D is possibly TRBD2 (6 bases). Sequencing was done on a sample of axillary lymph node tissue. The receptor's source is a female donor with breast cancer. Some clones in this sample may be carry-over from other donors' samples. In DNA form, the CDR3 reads TGTGCGACCGGCAGGGCGGGGAATGAGCAGTTCTTC. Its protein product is CATGRAGNEQFF.